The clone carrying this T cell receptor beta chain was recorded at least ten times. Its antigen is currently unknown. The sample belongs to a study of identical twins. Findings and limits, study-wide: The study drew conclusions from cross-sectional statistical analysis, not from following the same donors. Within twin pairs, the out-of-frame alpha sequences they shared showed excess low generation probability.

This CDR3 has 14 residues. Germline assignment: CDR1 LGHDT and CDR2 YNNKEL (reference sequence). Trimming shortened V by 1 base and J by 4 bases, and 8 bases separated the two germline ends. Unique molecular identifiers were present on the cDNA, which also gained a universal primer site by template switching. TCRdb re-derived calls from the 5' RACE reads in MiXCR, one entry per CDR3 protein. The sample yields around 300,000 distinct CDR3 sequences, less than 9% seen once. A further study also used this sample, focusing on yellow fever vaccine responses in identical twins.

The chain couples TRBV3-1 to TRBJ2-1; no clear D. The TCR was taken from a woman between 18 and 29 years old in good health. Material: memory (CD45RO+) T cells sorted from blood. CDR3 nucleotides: TGTGCCAGCAGCCAAGGGGCTATTTACAATGAGCAGTTCTTC. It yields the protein CASSQGAIYNEQFF.